Each of the 10 T cell receptor beta chains below was sequenced from the same sample in a study of shared clonotypes between healthy human individuals. Generated by immunoSEQ multiplex PCR, the TCRdb table keeps only in-frame clones and is missing some. The sample has roughly 2,000,000 clones, around 95% seen once; the top ten hold more than 1.5%. CD45RO-negative CD8 cells positively selected for CCR7 made up the naive population, which excluded terminally differentiated effector memory CD45RA+ cells. Input material: naive CD8+ T cells from PBMCs. The receptors here all came from a man younger than 35 in good health. Some clones in this sample may be carry-over from other donors' samples.

The chain carries TRBV4-1 and TRBJ1-2; D uncertain. CDR1 is MGHRA, CDR2 YSYEKL, per germline. V lost 0 bases, J lost 1 base, and 18 bases lay in between. The CDR3 totals 18 residues. Here the CDR3 DNA reads TGCGCCAGCAGCCAAGAAGCCGTCGGGCAGACGGTTAACTATGGCTACACCTTC. It is translated as CASSQEAVGQTVNYGYTF.

The chain is built from TRBV19 and TRBJ1-5, with D possibly TRBD1 on 6 matching bases. Trimming removed 5 bases from V and 16 bases from J, with 24 bases in between. The CDR3 contains 14 residues. Germline assignment: CDR1 LNHDA and CDR2 SQIVND (reference sequence). The CDR3 sequence is CASSGGGGALTGHF. As DNA, the CDR3 is TGTGCCAGTAGTGGCGGAGGGGGGGCCCTCACTGGACATTTT.

The J gene is TRBJ2-7, the V gene TRBV10-3; 7 bases align to TRBD1. Per germline, CDR1 ENHRY and CDR2 SYGVKD. V trimming: 8 bases; J trimming: 0 bases; junction bases outside the gene matches: 7. This CDR3 comprises 14 residues. The CDR3 nucleotides read TGTGCCATCGGATCCGGGACAGTCTCCTACGAGCAGTACTTC. This sequence encodes CAIGSGTVSYEQYF.

This chain joins TRBV5-1 and TRBJ2-3; D is undetermined. The V and J ends lost 1 base and 5 bases respectively, with 5 bases between them. Germline V gene lookup returns CDR1 SGHRS and CDR2 YFSETQ. The CDR3 length is 12 residues. For the CDR3, the DNA is TGCGCCAGCAGCTTGAACGGAGATACGCAGTATTTT. Translating it yields CASSLNGDTQYF.

The chain uses TRBV28 and TRBJ2-7; D might be TRBD1 (5 bases). The V and J ends lost 1 base and 4 bases respectively, with 20 bases between them. Germline CDR1 is MDHEN and CDR2 is SYDVKM. The CDR3 covers 17 residues. CDR3 residues: CASSLSPGLVLSYEQYF. DNA for the CDR3: TGTGCCAGCAGTTTATCCCCAGGGTTAGTGTTGAGTTACGAGCAGTACTTC.

The chain employs TRBV27 and TRBJ1-5; D is unresolved. This CDR3 contains 18 residues. Germline V gives CDR1 MNHEY, CDR2 SMNVEV (reference sequence). V was clipped by 5 bases and J by 1 base, with 21 bases between them. The DNA of the CDR3 is TGTGCCAGCAGTCTTTATCCCTCCTGGCAAGGAAGCAATCAGCCCCAGCATTTT. Encoded protein: CASSLYPSWQGSNQPQHF.

This sequence joins TRBV7-6 and TRBJ2-7; no definite D call. The germline gives CDR1 SGHVS, CDR2 FNYEAQ. V was clipped by 0 bases and J by 2 bases, with 5 bases between them. The CDR3 contains 13 residues. CDR3 loop: CASSLAVTYEQYF. The CDR3 DNA sequence: TGTGCCAGCAGCTTAGCCGTAACCTACGAGCAGTACTTC.

Turning to this clone: The same CDR3 arises from other DNA sequences in this sample as well. The rearrangement links TRBV27 to TRBJ2-7, with a tentative D call TRBD2 (6 bases). V dropped 3 bases and J dropped 2 bases, with 11 bases sitting between them. This CDR3 has 14 amino acids. The germline CDR1 and CDR2 sequences are MNHEY and SMNVEV (reference sequence). CDR3 protein: CASSFTGSPYEQYF. The CDR3 coding sequence is TGTGCCAGCAGTTTTACCGGGAGTCCCTACGAGCAGTACTTC.

V gene TRBV15 combines with J gene TRBJ2-1; TRBD1 matches at 10 bases. This CDR3 contains 11 residues. The J segment lost 8 bases and the V segment lost 8 bases, leaving 0 bases of the junction unmatched. Germline loops: CDR1 LNHNV, CDR2 YYDKDF (reference sequence). The CDR3 is CATGTGDEQFF. In DNA, the CDR3 is TGTGCCACCGGGACAGGGGATGAGCAGTTCTTC.

The chain uses TRBV2 and TRBJ2-7; D might be TRBD2 (6 bases). CDR3 length equals 15 residues. Germline V lookup: CDR1 SNHLY, CDR2 FYNNEI. V was shortened by 3 bases and J by 4 bases, with 16 bases between the two germline ends. The CDR3 DNA is TGTGCCAGCAGTGATCGGTCGGGAGAGTCGTACGAGCAGTACTTC. Amino acids: CASSDRSGESYEQYF.